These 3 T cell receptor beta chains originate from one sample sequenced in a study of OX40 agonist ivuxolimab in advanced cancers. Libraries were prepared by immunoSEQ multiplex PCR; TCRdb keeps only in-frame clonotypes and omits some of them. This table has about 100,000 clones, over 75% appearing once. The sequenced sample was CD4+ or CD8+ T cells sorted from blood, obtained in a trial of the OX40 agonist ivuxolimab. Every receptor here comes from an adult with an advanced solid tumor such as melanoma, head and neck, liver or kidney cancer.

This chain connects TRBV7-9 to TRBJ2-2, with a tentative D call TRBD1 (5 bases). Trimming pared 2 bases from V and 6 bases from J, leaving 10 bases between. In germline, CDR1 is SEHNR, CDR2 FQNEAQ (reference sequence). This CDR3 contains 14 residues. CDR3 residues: CASSLITGSGELFF. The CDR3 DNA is TGTGCCAGCAGCTTAATAACAGGATCCGGGGAGCTGTTTTTT. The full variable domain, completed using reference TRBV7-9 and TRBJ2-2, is DTGVSQNPRHKITKRGQNVTFRCDPISEHNRLYWYRQTLGQGPEFLTYFQNEAQLEKSRLLSDRFSAERPKGSFSTLEIQRTEQGDSAMYLCASSLITGSGELFFGEGSRLTVL.

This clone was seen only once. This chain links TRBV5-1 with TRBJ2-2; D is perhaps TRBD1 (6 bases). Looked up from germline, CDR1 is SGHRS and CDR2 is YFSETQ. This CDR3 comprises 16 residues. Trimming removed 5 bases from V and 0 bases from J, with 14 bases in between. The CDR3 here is CASRSTGNSNTGELFF. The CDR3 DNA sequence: TGCGCCAGCAGGTCAACAGGGAACTCGAACACCGGGGAGCTGTTTTTT.

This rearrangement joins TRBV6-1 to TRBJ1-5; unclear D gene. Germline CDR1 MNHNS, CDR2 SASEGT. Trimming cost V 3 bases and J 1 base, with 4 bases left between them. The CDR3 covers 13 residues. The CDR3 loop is CASSEGSNQPQHF. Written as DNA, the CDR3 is TGTGCCAGCAGTGAGGGGAGCAATCAGCCCCAGCATTTT.